These 11 T cell receptor beta chains were all obtained from the same sample, sequenced in a study of T cell changes during pregnancy in multiple sclerosis. Sequencing was performed with immunoSEQ multiplex PCR; in TCRdb, only in-frame clones are kept and a portion is missing. Of about 92,000 clones listed, roughly 90% are singletons. The source was peripheral blood, collected in the first trimester of pregnancy. The origin of the receptors is a female donor with multiple sclerosis, enrolled in a pregnancy study.

V and J are TRBV25-1 and TRBJ2-6, with a tentative D call TRBD1 (6 bases). The V end lost 4 bases, the J end lost 5 bases, and 9 bases lay between the germline ends. The length of the CDR3 is 14 residues. Germline CDR1 MGHDK, CDR2 SYGVNS. The CDR3 DNA follows: TGTGCCAGCAGTGGTCAGGGGTGGGCCAACGTCCTGACTTTC. Translated: CASSGQGWANVLTF.

The chain links TRBV10-3 to TRBJ2-5; 7 nucleotides line up with TRBD2. The CDR3 totals 15 residues. V lost 10 bases and J lost 4; bases outside the gene matches: 15. In germline, CDR1 is ENHRY, CDR2 SYGVKD. In DNA, the CDR3 is TGTGCCAACTCGTCTGGGGAGGGCCGGCGAGAGACCCAGTACTTC. Translation gives CANSSGEGRRETQYF.

This clone has only one observation. This sequence joins TRBV6-1 and TRBJ1-1, with D possibly matching TRBD1 (6 bases). V was cut by 4 bases and J by 4 bases, with 16 bases left in between. From germline, CDR1 is MNHNS and CDR2 SASEGT. This CDR3 is built from 15 residues. The CDR3 DNA reads as TGTGCCAGCAGTGCGGGTAAAGGGGGTGGCACTGAAGCTTTCTTT. Encoded protein: CASSAGKGGGTEAFF.

J is TRBJ1-2 and V is TRBV27; D is unresolved. Germline lookup yields CDR1 MNHEY and CDR2 SMNVEV (reference sequence). The CDR3 totals 14 residues. V shed 2 bases and J shed 5 bases, with 12 bases lying between them. The CDR3 DNA sequence: TGTGCCAGCAGTTTAGGGCCGCGCCTGTATGGCTACACCTTC. Translation gives CASSLGPRLYGYTF.

The rearrangement links TRBV11-2 to TRBJ2-7; TRBD2 agrees at 13 bases. This CDR3 contains 18 residues. Germline V lookup: CDR1 SGHAT, CDR2 FQNNGV. The V segment lost 0 bases and the J segment 0 bases; nucleotides outside the gene matches: 5. CDR3 in amino acids: CASSLELAGGSHSYEQYF. The CDR3 DNA sequence: TGTGCCAGCAGCTTAGAACTAGCGGGAGGGTCTCACTCCTACGAGCAGTACTTC.

V usage is TRBV18 and J usage is TRBJ2-1; the D gene is possibly TRBD2 (6 bases). Germline V lookup: CDR1 KGHSH, CDR2 LQKENI. With 0 bases removed from V and 7 bases from J, the gap between germline ends came to 22 bases. This CDR3 has 18 amino acids. In DNA, the CDR3 is TGTGCCAGCTCACCACCGAACGTGGGGGGACGGTTTGGAAATGAGCAGTTCTTC. It encodes CASSPPNVGGRFGNEQFF.

This rearrangement joins TRBV7-9 to TRBJ2-5; D may be TRBD2 (6 bases). This CDR3 is built from 15 residues. The V end lost 1 base, the J end lost 4 bases, and 13 bases lay between the germline ends. CDR1 and CDR2 (germline): SEHNR, FQNEAQ (reference sequence). This chain's CDR3 is CASSLGTILGETQYF. DNA for the CDR3: TGTGCCAGCAGCTTAGGGACTATCTTGGGAGAGACCCAGTACTTC.

The chain has TRBV15 and TRBJ1-5; a weak D match, TRBD1 (5 bases). The germline V and J ends were trimmed by 0 bases and 1 base, with 7 bases remaining between them. CDR3 size: 15 residues. CDR1 is LNHNV and CDR2 is YYDKDF in the germline V gene (reference sequence). CDR3 protein: CATSRDQGSNQPQHF. The CDR3 DNA reads as TGTGCCACCAGCAGAGACCAGGGCAGCAATCAGCCCCAGCATTTT.

The rearrangement uses TRBV7-8 and TRBJ1-1; TRBD1 matches 7 bases. Trimming removed 5 bases from V and 6 bases from J; junction bases left unmatched: 9. The germline V gene encodes CDR1 SGHVS and CDR2 FQNEAQ. CDR3 length equals 14 residues. The CDR3 reads CASSLPGQGAEAFF. DNA of the CDR3: TGTGCCAGCAGCCTTCCCGGCCAGGGGGCTGAAGCTTTCTTT.

The genes are TRBV5-1 and TRBJ2-7; possible D gene TRBD2, 6 bases. CDR3 size: 14 residues. Germline V gives CDR1 SGHRS, CDR2 YFSETQ. The V end lost 1 base, the J end lost 3 bases, and 11 bases lay between the germline ends. This chain's CDR3 is CASSLSWGVYEQYF. Written as DNA, the CDR3 is TGCGCCAGCAGCTTGTCGTGGGGGGTCTACGAGCAGTACTTC.

The chain joins TRBV5-4 to TRBJ1-1; D not certain. CDR1 SGHNT and CDR2 YYREEE come from the germline V gene (reference sequence). V gave up 0 bases and J gave up 2 bases, with 11 bases separating them. The CDR3 consists of 15 residues. The CDR3 region has the DNA TGTGCCAGCAGCTTGGCCCGGGGAGTAAACACTGAAGCTTTCTTT. Translating it yields CASSLARGVNTEAFF.